This T cell receptor beta chain was captured by sequencing in a study of blood T cell repertoires in COVID-19. The overall study: COVID-19 samples collected from the United States, Italy and Spain covered acute and convalescent phases. The cDNA or gDNA used as material had been derived from T cells, B-cell-depleted T cells, or PBMCs.

Original methodology: Quantification of nucleated cells was approximated via reference gene primer amplification. Assay used: immunoSEQ multiplex PCR; TCRdb lists only in-frame clones, some missing. Clonal size and the V and J genes are those of that table, whereas D and trimming came from the DNA. The sample carries some 120,000 clones, 75% to 90% recorded once. The source of this sequence is a man aged 70 or older with acute or convalescent COVID-19. The sequencing input was peripheral blood.

The CDR3 loop reads CASSSRGVSQETQYF. The CDR3 region has the DNA TGTGCCAGTAGTAGCCGCGGGGTATCTCAAGAGACCCAGTACTTC. The V call is TRBV19, the J call TRBJ2-5; tentative D call: TRBD2 (6 bases). V lost 4 bases and J lost 2, with 14 bases in between. Germline CDR1 reads LNHDA; CDR2 reads SQIVND (reference sequence). The length of the CDR3 is 15 residues.